Below, 32 T cell receptor beta chains from the same sample are listed, as sequenced in a study of patients and donors after allogeneic stem cell transplantation (TCRdb year 2020). To prepare the library, RT-PCR was applied. The instrument given in TCRdb is NextSeq 550. TCRdb reprocessing: public reads trimmed at Q25 with fastp, clones called with MiXCR, in-frame beta chains kept. Merged by CDR3 protein, the rows form single entries marked with the most common genes and DNA. This sample gives roughly 230,000 distinct CDR3 sequences in total; 13% to 15% of them show up just once. The ten largest clones capture approximately 10% of the sample. Material: blood, either unsorted or a sorted T cell fraction (not recorded which). The receptors originated from a human donor who was either an allogeneic HSCT recipient or a stem cell or donor lymphocyte infusion donor (not recorded which). It is not recorded whose cells these are; they may come from a transplant donor.

This clonotype appeared once. The chain has TRBV2 and TRBJ2-7; TRBD1 aligns across 8 bases. V was pared by 6 bases and J by 2 bases, with 3 bases of the junction left unmatched. Germline CDR1 and CDR2: SNHLY and FYNNEI. This CDR3 is built from 13 residues. This chain's CDR3 is CASRDRATYEQYF. DNA for the CDR3: TGTGCCAGCAGGGACAGGGCAACCTACGAGCAGTACTTC.

This clonotype was observed at least ten times. The CDR3 sequence is CATSRDKGGNQPQHF. As DNA, the CDR3 is TGTGCCACCAGCAGAGATAAGGGAGGCAATCAGCCCCAGCATTTT. This sequence joins TRBV15 and TRBJ1-5; D call uncertain. V was shortened by 0 bases and J by 2 bases, with 8 bases between the two germline ends. Per the germline V gene, CDR1 is LNHNV and CDR2 is YYDKDF (reference sequence). The CDR3 spans 15 residues.

At least ten counts were recorded for this clonotype. The CDR3: CASKPSRDYNEQFF. The CDR3 DNA reads TGTGCCAGCAAACCCTCCAGGGATTACAATGAGCAGTTCTTC. V usage is TRBV7-9 and J usage is TRBJ2-1; possibly TRBD1 for D (5 bases). The germline CDR1 and CDR2 sequences are SEHNR and FQNEAQ (reference sequence). V lost 7 bases, J lost 4 bases, and 14 bases lay in between. This CDR3 comprises 14 residues.

The chain uses TRBV20-1 and TRBJ2-3; 11 bases line up with TRBD2. The germline CDR1 and CDR2 sequences are DFQATT and SNEGSKA (reference sequence). Trimming removed 6 bases from V and 3 bases from J; junction bases left unmatched: 5. The CDR3 is 14 residues long. CDR3 protein: CSAGVAGGTDTQYF. The CDR3 DNA reads TGCAGTGCGGGAGTAGCGGGGGGGACAGATACGCAGTATTTT.

This clonotype was found many times. The rearrangement links TRBV12-3 or TRBV12-4 to TRBJ2-3; a possible D gene is TRBD2 (5 bases). The CDR3 runs to 11 residues. The V end was cut by 4 bases, the J end by 7 bases, with 6 bases between. The CDR3 protein is CASSSGNTQYF. The CDR3 region has the DNA TGTGCCAGCAGTTCCGGGAATACGCAGTATTTT.

The genes are TRBV20-1 and TRBJ1-2, with a possible D match to TRBD1 (5 bases). V lost 1 base to trimming and J lost 3 bases, with 15 bases between them. The V gene's germline CDR1 is DFQATT and CDR2 SNEGSKA (reference sequence). CDR3 size: 15 residues. The CDR3, as DNA: TGCAGTGCTAGAGGTGGGGCCCCGCGGGACTATGGCTACACCTTC. Translating it yields CSARGGAPRDYGYTF.

This clonotype was detected many times. The chain joins TRBV4-3 to TRBJ1-2, with D possibly matching TRBD1 (5 bases). The V end lost 0 bases, the J end lost 4 bases, and 9 bases lay between the germline ends. The CDR3 is 14 residues long. Germline assignment: CDR1 LGHNA and CDR2 YSLEER. In DNA form, the CDR3 reads TGCGCCAGCAGCCAAGAGAGGGGAATCTATGGCTACACCTTC. Residues: CASSQERGIYGYTF.

The rearrangement joins TRBV20-1 to TRBJ2-1; D is undetermined. The CDR3 sequence is 13 residues long. V was shortened by 4 bases and J by 3 bases, with 10 bases between the two germline ends. Germline CDR1 reads DFQATT; CDR2 reads SNEGSKA (reference sequence). The CDR3 loop reads CSATKGFYNEQFF. The CDR3 region has the DNA TGCAGTGCTACGAAGGGTTTCTACAATGAGCAGTTCTTC.

The J gene is TRBJ2-3, the V gene TRBV5-1; 14 nucleotides match TRBD2. The CDR3 loop spans 14 amino acids. V trimming: 5 bases; J trimming: 8 bases; junction bases outside the gene matches: 4. The germline V gene encodes CDR1 SGHRS and CDR2 YFSETQ. The chain's CDR3 is CASSRGLAGATQYF. The CDR3 coding sequence is TGCGCCAGCAGTCGGGGACTAGCGGGAGCTACGCAGTATTTT.

V usage is TRBV20-1 and J usage is TRBJ1-3, with D perhaps TRBD1 (6 bases). The CDR3 has 13 amino acids. Trimming took 6 bases from V and 7 from J, leaving 16 bases between them. Germline V CDR1 and CDR2: DFQATT, SNEGSKA (reference sequence). The CDR3 DNA reads TGCAGTGCCCGGTTTCAGGGGCCTAACACCATATATTTT. Translation gives CSARFQGPNTIYF.

The chain carries TRBV7-6 and TRBJ2-2, with TRBD2 matching 13 bases. The CDR3 loop spans 16 amino acids. Per the germline V gene, CDR1 is SGHVS and CDR2 is FNYEAQ. V shed 4 bases, J shed 6 bases, and the junction held 5 bases outside the gene matches. CDR3 in DNA: TGTGCCAGCAGCTCGACTAGCGGGAGGTTAGCCGGGGAGCTGTTTTTT. The encoded protein is CASSSTSGRLAGELFF.

The genes are TRBV6-2 or TRBV6-3 and TRBJ1-5, with D unclear. Trimming took off 7 bases at V and 9 bases at J, with 13 bases between the two ends. The V gene's germline CDR1 is MNHEY and CDR2 SVGEGT. The CDR3 runs 12 residues. Here the CDR3 DNA reads TGTGCCAGCAAAGGCAACGATCGGCCCCAGCATTTT. It yields the protein CASKGNDRPQHF.

This clonotype was seen only a few times. The gene calls are TRBV4-3 and TRBJ2-2; D is undetermined. The CDR3 runs to 14 residues. Between the trimmed V and J ends, which lost 0 bases and 4 bases, there was a span of 6 bases. Germline V lookup: CDR1 LGHNA, CDR2 YSLEER. The CDR3 here is CASSQEIATGELFF. DNA of the CDR3: TGCGCCAGCAGCCAAGAAATCGCCACCGGGGAGCTGTTTTTT.

This sequence joins TRBV18 and TRBJ2-2; TRBD2 aligns across 8 bases. Trimming cost V 6 bases and J 2 bases; bases outside gene matches: 5. The CDR3 is 15 residues long. CDR1 and CDR2 from the germline V gene are KGHSH and LQKENI. CDR3 sequence: CASSRLATNTGELFF. CDR3 coding DNA: TGTGCCAGCTCGCGACTAGCGACTAACACCGGGGAGCTGTTTTTT.

This clonotype was detected ten times or more. The chain employs TRBV12-3 or TRBV12-4 and TRBJ1-2; the match to TRBD1 covers 7 bases. The CDR3 contains 14 residues. The V gene end was trimmed by 7 bases and the J gene end by 2 bases; junction bases not matched to a gene: 7. This chain's CDR3 is CASTREGANYGYTF. The CDR3 bases are TGTGCCAGCACCAGGGAGGGGGCGAACTATGGCTACACCTTC.

The rearrangement uses TRBV12-3 or TRBV12-4 and TRBJ2-6, with D perhaps being TRBD1 or TRBD2 (5 bases each). V was shortened by 7 bases and J by 2 bases, with 24 bases between the two germline ends. The CDR3 is made up of 19 amino acids. In DNA, the CDR3 is TGTGCCAGCACAAAAGAAGGGACGAGTCTTTCACCTGGGGCCAACGTCCTGACTTTC. Its translation: CASTKEGTSLSPGANVLTF.

The CDR3 is CASRGGGQGGTGELFF. The CDR3 region has the DNA TGTGCCAGCAGAGGAGGGGGACAGGGGGGCACCGGGGAGCTGTTTTTT. This chain uses TRBV7-2 with TRBJ2-2; 11 bases fit TRBD1. The CDR3 sequence is 16 residues long. Trimming at V came to 6 bases and at J to 4 bases, leaving 7 bases not matched to a gene. Germline CDR1 is SGHTA and CDR2 is FQGNSA.

Only one count was recorded for this clonotype. This chain uses TRBV7-3 with TRBJ2-7; TRBD2 matches 10 bases. Germline assignment: CDR1 SGHTA and CDR2 FQGTGA. The CDR3 runs to 14 residues. V dropped 5 bases and J dropped 7; count of bases not matched to a gene: 8. The CDR3 DNA sequence: TGTGCCAGCAGCGGATCTAGCGGGGGAGTAGAGCAGTACTTC. Its protein product is CASSGSSGGVEQYF. The variable domain in full, completed from reference TRBV7-3 and TRBJ2-7, reads GAGVSQTPSNKVTEKGKYVELRCDPISGHTALYWYRQSLGQGPEFLIYFQGTGAADDSGLPNDRFFAVRPEGSVSTLKIQRTERGDSAVYLCASSGSSGGVEQYFGPGTRLTVT.

The rearrangement links TRBV18 to TRBJ2-1; D is uncertain. CDR3 length: 11 residues. Trimming removed 6 bases from V and 13 bases from J, with 13 bases in between. Germline CDR1 is KGHSH and CDR2 is LQKENI. The CDR3 DNA reads TGTGCCAGCTCCCCAGAGGAAGTTCAGTTCTTC. Translated: CASSPEEVQFF.

There are a few counts of this clonotype. V and J are TRBV2 and TRBJ2-3; maybe TRBD2 (5 bases). V lost 7 bases and J 11 bases, leaving 19 bases between the germline ends. Per germline, CDR1 SNHLY and CDR2 FYNNEI. The CDR3 consists of 13 residues. CDR3: CASTVPEEAKQYF. CDR3 DNA sequence: TGTGCCAGCACTGTACCGGAGGAGGCAAAGCAGTATTTT. Using reference TRBV2 and TRBJ2-3 for the parts outside the CDR3, the full variable domain is EPEVTQTPSHQVTQMGQEVILRCVPISNHLYFYWYRQILGQKVEFLVSFYNNEISEKSEIFDDQFSVERPDGSNFTLKIRSTKLEDSAMYFCASTVPEEAKQYFGPGTRLTVL.

This clonotype occurred many times. This rearrangement joins TRBV29-1 to TRBJ1-5; 8 nucleotides line up with TRBD1. Trimming cost V 4 bases and J 9 bases; bases outside gene matches: 8. The germline V gene encodes CDR1 SQVTM and CDR2 ANQGSEA. The CDR3 has 13 residues. In DNA form, the CDR3 reads TGCAGCGTTGCTCAGGGGGCTGACTTGCCCCAGCATTTT. It codes for CSVAQGADLPQHF.

This clonotype was found many times. This CDR3 reads CATSGGDWQPQHF. The CDR3, as DNA: TGTGCCACCAGCGGGGGGGATTGGCAGCCCCAGCATTTT. V and J are TRBV24-1 and TRBJ1-5; tentative D call: TRBD1 (5 bases). Germline V gene sequence: CDR1 KGHDR, CDR2 SFDVKD. The CDR3 consists of 13 residues. V lost 7 bases and J 7 bases, leaving 13 bases between the germline ends.

The chain joins TRBV7-2 to TRBJ2-7; no firm D call. The CDR3 is 13 amino acids. Between the trimmed V and J ends, which lost 1 base and 3 bases, there was a span of 7 bases. Germline CDR1 is SGHTA and CDR2 is FQGNSA. CDR3 amino acids: CASSLVQNYEQYF. The CDR3 nucleotides are TGTGCCAGCAGCTTAGTACAGAACTACGAGCAGTACTTC. Filled out from reference TRBV7-2 and TRBJ2-7, the complete variable domain reads GAGVSQSPSNKVTEKGKDVELRCDPISGHTALYWYRQSLGQGLEFLIYFQGNSAPDKSGLPSDRFSAERTGGSVSTLTIQRTQQEDSAVYLCASSLVQNYEQYFGPGTRLTVT.

This clonotype was detected only a few times. V gene TRBV29-1 combines with J gene TRBJ2-7; TRBD1 might be the D (5 bases). Trimming left V 4 bases short and J 3 bases short, with 16 bases between. Germline V gives CDR1 SQVTM, CDR2 ANQGSEA. The CDR3 covers 14 residues. CDR3 residues: CSVVQGANLYEQYF. The CDR3 region has the DNA TGCAGCGTTGTGCAAGGGGCCAATCTCTACGAGCAGTACTTC.

This clonotype has a count of ten or more. V gene TRBV7-2 combines with J gene TRBJ1-1, with D uncertain. Per the germline V gene, CDR1 is SGHTA and CDR2 is FQGNSA. The ends were cut back, 4 bases at V and 5 bases at J, with 11 bases in the middle. The CDR3 spans 13 residues. The CDR3 nucleotides read TGTGCCAGCAGCTCCCCCTTAGGTACTGAAGCTTTCTTT. Its translation: CASSSPLGTEAFF. Together with reference TRBV7-2 and TRBJ1-1, the CDR3 gives the full variable domain: GAGVSQSPSNKVTEKGKDVELRCDPISGHTALYWYRQSLGQGLEFLIYFQGNSAPDKSGLPSDRFSAERTGGSVSTLTIQRTQQEDSAVYLCASSSPLGTEAFFGQGTRLTVV.

V gene TRBV4-3 combines with J gene TRBJ2-4, with 12 bases fitting TRBD2. Germline trimming cut 0 bases from V and 8 bases from J; bases unmatched to any gene: 5. Germline V lookup: CDR1 LGHNA, CDR2 YSLEER. The length of the CDR3 is 16 residues. The chain's CDR3 is CASSQDLAGGRDIQYF. The CDR3 coding sequence is TGCGCCAGCAGCCAAGATCTAGCGGGGGGGCGTGACATTCAGTACTTC.

The chain has TRBV6-2 or TRBV6-3 and TRBJ2-6; D assignment may be TRBD1 or TRBD2 (5 bases each). V dropped 7 bases and J dropped 0 bases, with 13 bases sitting between them. This CDR3 has 16 amino acids. Germline V gene sequence: CDR1 MNHEY, CDR2 SVGEGT. The CDR3 nucleotides are TGTGCCAGCACCCCGACCGGGGCCTCTGGGGCCAACGTCCTGACTTTC. This sequence encodes CASTPTGASGANVLTF.

The table lists this clonotype with a few counts. The rearrangement uses TRBV3-1 and TRBJ1-4; possibly TRBD1 for D (6 bases). The length of the CDR3 is 14 residues. The germline gives CDR1 LGHDT, CDR2 YNNKEL (reference sequence). Trimming cost V 1 base and J 4 bases, with 7 bases left between them. The CDR3 nucleotides are TGTGCCAGCAGCCAAGTCAGGGGTAATGAAAAACTGTTTTTT. Encoded protein: CASSQVRGNEKLFF.

The chain uses TRBV19 and TRBJ1-2; 9 nucleotides agree with TRBD1. This CDR3 has 14 residues. Germline CDR1 and CDR2: LNHDA and SQIVND (reference sequence). V shed 4 bases and J 4 bases; nucleotides not matched to a gene: 4. CDR3 DNA: TGTGCCAGTAGTACTACAGGGGGCGGCTATGGCTACACCTTC. Its translation is CASSTTGGGYGYTF.

The V call is TRBV11-1, the J call TRBJ2-3; perhaps TRBD1 as D (5 bases). V lost 1 base to trimming and J lost 4 bases, with 12 bases between them. The CDR3 loop spans 15 amino acids. Germline V lookup: CDR1 SGHAT, CDR2 FQDESV (reference sequence). The CDR3: CASSLGRQGPDTQYF. For the CDR3, the DNA is TGTGCCAGCAGCTTAGGTCGCCAGGGTCCAGATACGCAGTATTTT.

The CDR3 protein is CASDRVANYGYTF. The CDR3 DNA reads as TGTGCCAGCGACCGGGTGGCTAACTATGGCTACACCTTC. This rearrangement joins TRBV7-9 to TRBJ1-2; D call uncertain. This CDR3 region has 13 residues. Trimming cost V 8 bases and J 0 bases, with 10 bases left between them. CDR1 is SEHNR, CDR2 FQNEAQ, per germline (reference sequence).

The sample holds many counts of this clonotype. The chain is built from TRBV7-9 and TRBJ1-5; D ambiguous. The V end lost 6 bases, the J end lost 2 bases, and 8 bases lay between the germline ends. The CDR3 has 13 residues. Germline lookup yields CDR1 SEHNR and CDR2 FQNEAQ (reference sequence). The CDR3 here is CASSSRGNQPQHF. In DNA form, the CDR3 reads TGTGCCAGCAGTTCCCGGGGCAATCAGCCCCAGCATTTT. The full variable domain, rest sourced from reference TRBV7-9 and TRBJ1-5, is DTGVSQNPRHKITKRGQNVTFRCDPISEHNRLYWYRQTLGQGPEFLTYFQNEAQLEKSRLLSDRFSAERPKGSFSTLEIQRTEQGDSAMYLCASSSRGNQPQHFGDGTRLSIL.